The 23 T cell receptor beta chains in this list originate from one sample, sequenced in a study of tumor-infiltrating lymphocytes in primary liver carcinoma. Total RNA amounting to 500 ng was the source from which TCR beta cDNA was made with a constant-region primer. Slightly modified ARM-PCR served as the procedure for the TCR beta libraries. These libraries came from three rounds of nested multiplex PCR. Two initial PCR rounds of around 10 cycles each paired TRBV1-TRBV30 forward primers with a C-beta reverse primer. One entry per CDR3 protein, called by TCRdb with MiXCR from the multiplex PCR reads. Of approximately 210,000 distinct CDR3 sequences in the sample, approximately 64% are singletons; the top ten hold roughly 6.4%. Germline DNA was extracted alongside blood RNA, which was obtained from unsorted whole blood. Source material: peripheral blood. These receptors were obtained from an older woman with primary liver carcinoma and hepatitis B virus infection.

Many counts were recorded for this clonotype. The DNA of the CDR3 is TGTGCCAGCAGTTACGAAGGACAGGGGGCCTACAATGAGCAGTTCTTC. It encodes CASSYEGQGAYNEQFF. This chain links TRBV6-5 with TRBJ2-1; TRBD1 matches 10 bases. There are 16 residues in the CDR3. Germline V lookup: CDR1 MNHEY, CDR2 SVGAGI. With V trimmed by 2 bases and J by 2 bases, 3 bases remained unmatched.

This clonotype was counted many times. CDR3 nucleotides: TGTGCCAGCAGTTTAGATAGCAGGGTGCCCAAACCGGGGGGCTACACCTTC. The encoded protein is CASSLDSRVPKPGGYTF. The chain is built from TRBV12-3 or TRBV12-4 and TRBJ1-2; possible D gene TRBD1, 5 bases. There are 17 residues in the CDR3. The V end lost 1 base, the J end lost 8 bases, and 23 bases lay between the germline ends.

The sample holds many counts of this clonotype. The chain combines TRBV6-2 or TRBV6-3 with TRBJ2-7; no clear D gene. Germline-derived CDR1 and CDR2 are MNHEY and SVGEGT. V gave up 2 bases and J gave up 2 bases, with 10 bases separating them. The CDR3 is 14 amino acids. The CDR3 nucleotides read TGTGCCAGCAGTTACCCGTCGCAGGCCTACGAGCAGTACTTC. Amino acids: CASSYPSQAYEQYF.

This clonotype was recorded many times. The chain joins TRBV4-2 to TRBJ2-7; TRBD2 matches at 7 bases. This CDR3 spans 15 amino acids. CDR1 LGHNA and CDR2 YNFKEQ come from the germline V gene. With 0 bases clipped from V and 3 bases from J, the junction kept 5 bases outside the gene matches. CDR3 nucleotide sequence: TGTGCCAGCAGCCAAGAGGGAGGGGACTTCTACGAGCAGTACTTC. Its translation: CASSQEGGDFYEQYF.

The table lists this clonotype with a count of one. A clone one base away is much larger, so this may be a read error. The chain carries TRBV12-3 or TRBV12-4 and TRBJ2-3; D perhaps matches TRBD2 (6 bases). V lost 11 bases and J 4 bases, leaving 10 bases between the germline ends. The CDR3 loop spans 11 amino acids. CDR3 coding DNA: TGTGCCGGGGGACTGGCAGATACGCAGTATTTT. Translated: CAGGLADTQYF.

V usage is TRBV6-2 or TRBV6-3 and J usage is TRBJ2-3; D may correspond to TRBD1 or TRBD2 (6 bases each). The J call may be in error: the DNA end matches TRBJ2-5 better. In germline, CDR1 is MNHEY, CDR2 SVGEGT. The CDR3 is 14 amino acids. Written as DNA, the CDR3 is TGTGCCAGCAGCCGGGGGCGGACGGCGAAGACCCAGTACTTC. As protein: CASSRGRTAKTQYF.

The CDR3 DNA reads TGCGCCAGCAGCCAACAGAGGACCTCAGCCGAGACTAGCCTCTACGAGCAGTACTTC. It is translated as CASSQQRTSAETSLYEQYF. This chain uses TRBV4-1 with TRBJ2-7; 7 bases fit TRBD2. Germline values: CDR1 MGHRA, CDR2 YSYEKL. The CDR3 is 19 amino acids. After removal of 2 bases from V and 3 bases from J, the junction contained 19 bases not matched to a gene.

This sequence joins TRBV28 and TRBJ2-1; D is possibly TRBD2 (5 bases). Germline CDR1 and CDR2: MDHEN and SYDVKM. CDR3 length: 15 residues. Trimming shortened V by 3 bases and J by 2 bases, and 11 bases separated the two germline ends. For the CDR3, the DNA is TGTGCCAGCAGTTTGCGGCCCGGGGCCTACAATGAGCAGTTCTTC. The encoded protein is CASSLRPGAYNEQFF. The full variable domain, completed using reference TRBV28 and TRBJ2-1, is DVKVTQSSRYLVKRTGEKVFLECVQDMDHENMFWYRQDPGLGLRLIYFSYDVKMKEKGDIPEGYSVSREKKERFSLILESASTNQTSMYLCASSLRPGAYNEQFFGPGTRLTVL.

This clonotype was seen ten or more times. This sequence joins TRBV6-2 or TRBV6-3 and TRBJ2-5; 10 bases align to TRBD2. Germline CDR1 and CDR2: MNHEY and SVGEGT. V gave up 0 bases and J gave up 5 bases; unmatched junction bases: 9. This CDR3 spans 17 amino acids. CDR3: CASSYSTASGSLETQYF. The DNA for the CDR3 is TGTGCCAGCAGTTACTCGACTGCTAGCGGGAGTTTGGAGACCCAGTACTTC.

This clonotype has a count of ten or more. The rearrangement uses TRBV11-2 and TRBJ2-3, with TRBD1 as a possible D gene (6 bases). The CDR3 is made up of 14 amino acids. Trimming removed 5 bases from V and 2 bases from J, with 11 bases in between. Germline values: CDR1 SGHAT, CDR2 FQNNGV. The DNA of the CDR3 is TGTGCCAGCAGCCCAGGACAGTACACAGATACGCAGTATTTT. Residues: CASSPGQYTDTQYF.

Regarding this clonotype: The conserved phenylalanine or tryptophan normally closing the CDR3 is absent here, so this likely arose from a read error. The chain combines TRBV4-1 with TRBJ2-3; no clear D. The germline V gene has CDR1 MGHRA and CDR2 YSYEKL. Trimming took 5 bases from V and 2 from J, leaving 11 bases between them. The CDR3 runs 14 residues. CDR3 in amino acids: CASSKRLATDTQYL. CDR3 DNA sequence: TGCGCCAGCAGCAAAAGGTTGGCCACAGATACGCAGTATCTT.

Concerning this clonotype: A much larger clone is a single base away; this may be a read error. V is TRBV10-3 and J is TRBJ2-7, with 10 bases aligning to TRBD2. With 10 bases clipped from V and 3 bases from J, the junction kept 9 bases outside the gene matches. Germline V gives CDR1 ENHRY, CDR2 SYGVKD. This CDR3 comprises 14 residues. CDR3 DNA sequence: TGTGCCACAACGATCGGGACTAGCGTCTACGAGCAGTACTTC. Its protein is CATTIGTSVYEQYF.

This clonotype was observed a single time. The junction departs from the called germline gene at one end, perhaps through a read error. The chain uses TRBV11-2 and TRBJ2-1; 9 bases map to TRBD2. Germline V gene sequence: CDR1 SGHAT, CDR2 FQNNGV. The CDR3 is made up of 17 amino acids. The CDR3 protein is CTSSYDLAGVSYNEQFF. DNA of the CDR3: TGTACCAGCAGCTATGACTTAGCGGGAGTCTCCTACAATGAGCAGTTCTTC.

The chain is built from TRBV6-6 and TRBJ1-1, with D uncertain. CDR1 is MNHNY and CDR2 is SVGAGI in the germline V gene (reference sequence). The CDR3 runs to 12 residues. Deletions cut 11 bases from V and 8 bases from J, with 18 bases between. The CDR3 coding sequence is TGTGCCTGCACTTATGAGACTACCGAAGCTTTCTTT. Encoded protein: CACTYETTEAFF.

Many counts were recorded for this clonotype. The chain carries TRBV10-2 and TRBJ2-1; possibly TRBD1 or TRBD2 for D (5 bases each). Deletions cut 6 bases from V and 4 bases from J, with 19 bases between. The CDR3 spans 16 residues. The germline V gene has CDR1 WSHSY and CDR2 SAAADI. The CDR3 spells CASRPSGALLYNEQFF. Here the CDR3 DNA reads TGCGCCAGCAGACCTTCCGGGGCCCTATTATACAATGAGCAGTTCTTC.

In regard to this clonotype: No conserved phenylalanine or tryptophan ends this CDR3, so it is likely a read error. The chain recombines TRBV29-1 with TRBJ2-7; 7 bases line up with TRBD1. Germline CDR1 and CDR2: SQVTM and ANQGSEA. V lost 3 bases to trimming and J lost 9 bases; unmatched junction nucleotides: 8. The CDR3 runs to 12 residues. Here the CDR3 DNA reads TGCAGCGTTGAGGCGACAGGGTGCGGGCAGTACCTC. Residues: CSVEATGCGQYL.

This clonotype was detected ten times or more. The V and J genes are TRBV4-2 and TRBJ1-5; D remains unclear. Trimming removed 4 bases from V and 0 bases from J, with 7 bases in between. The CDR3 totals 14 residues. Germline CDR1 reads LGHNA; CDR2 reads YNFKEQ. The CDR3 nucleotides are TGTGCCAGCAGCCCACGGACTAGCAATCAGCCCCAGCATTTT. This sequence encodes CASSPRTSNQPQHF.

The chain joins TRBV18 to TRBJ1-1; D remains unclear. The CDR3 loop spans 14 amino acids. Germline V lookup: CDR1 KGHSH, CDR2 LQKENI. The V end lost 6 bases, the J end lost 4 bases, and 15 bases lay between the germline ends. The CDR3 region is CASSPGPRGTEAFF. CDR3 coding DNA: TGTGCCAGCTCCCCTGGCCCTCGAGGCACTGAAGCTTTCTTT.

This clonotype turned up a few times. The CDR3 is CASGGLGASTGELFF. The CDR3 DNA reads TGTGCCAGCGGGGGTTTGGGGGCAAGTACCGGGGAGCTGTTTTTT. This chain joins TRBV5-6 and TRBJ2-2; TRBD1 might be the D (6 bases). There are 15 residues in the CDR3. Trimming cost V 7 bases and J 5 bases, with 18 bases left between them. Germline V CDR1 and CDR2: SGHDT, YYEEEE.

With regard to this clonotype: An end of the junction differs from the germline gene, which may be a read error. The gene calls are TRBV11-3 and TRBJ2-3, with D possibly matching TRBD2 (6 bases). CDR3 length equals 14 residues. Germline V gene lookup returns CDR1 SGHNT and CDR2 YENEEA. CDR3 sequence (DNA): TGTGCCAACAGCTCCGGGAGCAGCACAGATACGCAGTATTTT. This codes for CANSSGSSTDTQYF.

About this clonotype itself: The junction departs from the called germline gene at one end, perhaps through a read error. The CDR3 protein is CASNQLPGRNEQFF. CDR3 nucleotides: TGCGCCAGCAACCAACTCCCTGGGAGAAATGAACAGTTCTTC. The chain is built from TRBV4-1 and TRBJ2-1; D perhaps matches TRBD2 (5 bases). The germline V gene encodes CDR1 MGHRA and CDR2 YSYEKL. CDR3 length equals 14 residues.

In the case of this clonotype: This likely comes from a read error, as the CDR3 has no conserved phenylalanine or tryptophan at its end. The V gene is TRBV11-2, the J gene TRBJ1-2, with D uncertain. Looked up from germline, CDR1 is SGHAT and CDR2 is FQNNGV. The V end was cut by 4 bases, the J end by 3 bases, with 12 bases between. This CDR3 comprises 14 residues. The CDR3 spells CASSSENPYYGYTL. The CDR3 DNA sequence: TGTGCCAGCAGCTCAGAGAACCCCTACTATGGCTACACCCTC.

This chain connects TRBV11-2 to TRBJ2-1; 11 bases match TRBD2. The CDR3 is 17 residues long. Per germline, CDR1 SGHAT and CDR2 FQNNGV. V gave up 1 base and J gave up 15 bases; unmatched junction bases: 17. The CDR3 sequence: CASSLGLVAGGPNGMFF. CDR3 bases: TGTGCCAGCAGCTTAGGTCTAGTAGCGGGAGGGCCGAATGGGATGTTCTTC. Using reference TRBV11-2 and TRBJ2-1 for the parts outside the CDR3, the full variable domain is EAGVAQSPRYKIIEKRQSVAFWCNPISGHATLYWYQQILGQGPKLLIQFQNNGVVDDSQLPKDRFSAERLKGVDSTLKIQPAKLEDSAVYLCASSLGLVAGGPNGMFFGPGTRLTVL.